A selection of T cell receptor beta chains follows, all from one sample in a study of blood T cells in healthy people across ages. TCRdb reprocessed the 5' RACE reads via MiXCR and lists one record per CDR3 protein. This sample has over 500,000 distinct CDR3 sequences; 25% to 35% occur once, and the top ten carry approximately 3.7%. The sample was also reused in another study, on T cells of mothers and their children.

The sample was blood. The receptor set was obtained from a boy aged 2 to 9 in good health. The CDR3 runs from the conserved cysteine through the conserved F or W. A D gene is named only where the DNA matches it firmly. Expanded clones are given a class, and other clones once, few, many or no size at all.

TRBV20-1	TRBD2	TRBJ2-1	few	CSAPRAGVSEGEQFF	TGCAGTGCTCCTCGAGCGGGAGTCTCCGAAGGTGAGCAGTTCTTC
TRBV13	-	TRBJ2-1	-	CASSLAGRVPDNEQFF	TGTGCCAGCAGCTTAGCTGGCAGGGTCCCGGACAATGAGCAGTTCTTC
TRBV9	-	TRBJ1-1	few	CASSVAAANTEAFF	TGTGCCAGCAGCGTAGCTGCGGCGAACACTGAAGCTTTCTTT
TRBV7-2	-	TRBJ2-7	few	CASSLAFLARYEQYF	TGTGCCAGCAGCTTAGCATTTCTAGCGCGATACGAGCAGTACTTC
TRBV24-1	-	TRBJ2-1	few	CATSEGGGQGDEQFF	TGTGCCACCTCGGAAGGAGGCGGCCAAGGGGATGAGCAGTTCTTC
TRBV20-1	TRBD2	TRBJ2-1	-	CSARVLAGGGYNEQFF	TGCAGTGCTAGAGTTCTAGCGGGAGGAGGCTACAATGAGCAGTTCTTC
TRBV27	TRBD2	TRBJ2-1	few	CASSYPGLAGGYNEQFF	TGTGCCAGCAGTTACCCGGGACTAGCGGGAGGGTACAATGAGCAGTTCTTC
TRBV5-6	TRBD2	TRBJ2-7	-	CASSLDVWSASGGSDEQYF	TGTGCCAGCAGCTTGGATGTATGGTCGGCTAGCGGGGGGAGCGACGAGCAGTACTTC
TRBV7-9	TRBD2	TRBJ2-5	few	CASSPALGGFQETQYF	TGTGCCAGCAGCCCCGCTCTGGGGGGGTTCCAAGAGACCCAGTACTTC
TRBV25-1	TRBD1	TRBJ1-1	few	CASRDRATEAFF	TGTGCCAGCCGGGACAGGGCCACTGAAGCTTTCTTT
TRBV5-1	-	TRBJ2-5	-	CASSLAVGSETQYF	TGCGCCAGCAGCTTGGCCGTGGGTAGTGAGACCCAGTACTTC
TRBV6-2/TRBV6-3	TRBD1	TRBJ1-2	-	CASSYGNRGYGYTF	TGTGCCAGCAGTTACGGCAACAGGGGCTATGGCTACACCTTC
TRBV15	-	TRBJ2-5	-	CATSRDRTGAETQYF	TGTGCCACCAGCAGAGATCGTACGGGAGCCGAGACCCAGTACTTC
TRBV5-1	-	TRBJ2-4	-	CASSLDWNLGRNIQYF	TGCGCCAGCAGCTTGGACTGGAATCTAGGGAGAAACATTCAGTACTTC
TRBV20-1	TRBD2	TRBJ2-1	-	CSARDLLAGGRDNEQFF	TGCAGTGCTAGAGATCTTTTAGCGGGAGGTCGGGACAATGAGCAGTTCTTC
TRBV28	-	TRBJ2-7	few	CAVEGDVSYEQYF	TGTGCCGTTGAAGGGGACGTCTCCTACGAGCAGTACTTC
TRBV27	TRBD1	TRBJ2-1	few	CASSFTRDRDPGGSYNEQFF	TGTGCCAGCAGTTTTACACGGGACAGGGATCCGGGTGGCTCCTACAATGAGCAGTTCTTC
TRBV9	-	TRBJ1-1	few	CASSVDPGLGRAFF	TGTGCCAGCAGCGTAGATCCAGGGTTGGGTCGAGCTTTCTTT
TRBV7-6	-	TRBJ1-1	-	CASSLFASLDRRNTEAFF	TGTGCCAGCAGCTTATTTGCATCCCTCGACAGACGTAACACTGAAGCTTTCTTT
TRBV9	TRBD2	TRBJ2-1	few	CASSVAASGGSGQFF	TGTGCCAGCAGCGTAGCGGCTAGCGGGGGGAGTGGGCAGTTCTTC
TRBV19	TRBD1	TRBJ2-6	few	CASSRTGGIGANVLTF	TGTGCCAGTAGTCGGACAGGGGGCATTGGGGCCAACGTCCTGACTTTC
TRBV5-5	-	TRBJ2-1	few	CASSPLTSSYNEQFF	TGTGCCAGCAGCCCTCTAACCAGCTCCTACAATGAGCAGTTCTTC
TRBV7-2	TRBD1	TRBJ2-5	few	CASSGRTGTGGRETQYF	TGTGCCAGCAGCGGAAGGACCGGGACAGGGGGGCGAGAGACCCAGTACTTC
TRBV10-3	TRBD1	TRBJ2-7	-	CAISAGTGTHEQYF	TGTGCCATCAGCGCCGGGACAGGGACCCACGAGCAGTACTTC
TRBV29-1	TRBD1	TRBJ1-1	-	CSVRGQGLFAFF	TGCAGCGTCAGGGGACAGGGATTGTTCGCTTTCTTT
TRBV5-1	-	TRBJ1-2	-	CASSLDRAGYTF	TGTGCCAGCAGCTTAGATAGGGCGGGCTACACCTTC
TRBV9	TRBD1	TRBJ1-2	-	CASSVDPGGDYGYTF	TGTGCCAGCAGCGTAGATCCAGGGGGCGACTATGGCTACACCTTC
TRBV3-1	TRBD2	TRBJ2-7	few	CASSQDTVASWGGEQYF	TGTGCCAGCAGCCAAGATACCGTAGCCTCCTGGGGGGGTGAGCAGTACTTC
TRBV7-6	TRBD2	TRBJ2-2	-	CASSGPGLGDTGELFF	TGTGCCAGCAGCGGCCCGGGACTAGGGGACACCGGGGAGCTGTTTTTT
TRBV6-5	TRBD2	TRBJ2-1	-	CASRMLGGWGNEQFF	TGTGCCAGCAGGATGTTGGGGGGGTGGGGAAATGAGCAGTTCTTC
TRBV20-1	TRBD1	TRBJ2-3	-	CSAPPGGEQADTQYF	TGCAGTGCTCCCCCAGGGGGAGAGCAGGCAGATACGCAGTATTTT
TRBV10-3	TRBD2	TRBJ2-2	-	CAIRASGKDTGELFF	TGTGCCATCAGAGCAAGCGGGAAGGATACCGGGGAGCTGTTTTTT
TRBV7-9	TRBD1	TRBJ1-4	few	CASSLGRQTGANEKLFF	TGTGCCAGCAGCTTAGGTCGACAGACAGGGGCTAATGAAAAACTGTTTTTT
TRBV20-1	TRBD2	TRBJ2-3	-	CSATLGLAGALGTDTQYF	TGCAGTGCTACCCTTGGACTAGCGGGGGCCCTAGGCACAGATACGCAGTATTTT
TRBV20-1	TRBD2	TRBJ2-5	-	CSARTSGSFTGKDGETQYF	TGCAGTGCTAGAACTAGCGGGAGTTTTACGGGGAAGGACGGAGAGACCCAGTACTTC
TRBV29-1	-	TRBJ1-2	few	CSVETRDGGYTF	TGCAGCGTTGAAACCCGGGATGGTGGCTACACCTTC
TRBV6-6	-	TRBJ1-1	once	CASSPVWAGRRAFF	TGTGCCAGCAGCCCCGTCTGGGCAGGGCGAAGAGCTTTCTTT
TRBV7-2	-	TRBJ1-1	few	CASSLGPVTEAFF	TGTGCCAGCAGCTTAGGACCGGTAACTGAAGCTTTCTTT
TRBV9	-	TRBJ2-7	-	CASSAGVSSYEQYF	TGTGCCAGCAGCGCAGGGGTGAGCTCCTACGAGCAGTACTTC
TRBV25-1	-	TRBJ1-1	once	CASSRIGTTEAFF	TGTGCCAGCAGTCGTATAGGGACGACGGAAGCTTTCTTT
TRBV12-3/TRBV12-4	-	TRBJ1-2	-	CASSDRWDYGYTF	TGTGCCAGCAGTGACAGGTGGGACTATGGCTACACCTTC
TRBV29-1	-	TRBJ2-3	-	CSVGGPYGSTDTQYF	TGCAGCGTTGGGGGGCCCTATGGGTCCACAGATACGCAGTATTTT
TRBV5-1	-	TRBJ2-6	-	CASSSMTGASGANVLTF	TGCGCCAGCAGCTCGATGACAGGTGCCTCTGGGGCCAACGTCCTGACTTTC
TRBV29-1	TRBD1	TRBJ1-2	few	CSVEDGDRVDGYTF	TGCAGCGTTGAAGATGGGGACAGGGTCGATGGCTACACCTTC
TRBV10-3	-	TRBJ2-4	-	CAISESHIQYF	TGTGCCATCAGTGAGTCTCACATTCAGTACTTC
TRBV9	TRBD2	TRBJ2-2	few	CASSFPRTSGNTGELFF	TGTGCCAGCAGCTTCCCCCGGACTAGCGGAAACACCGGGGAGCTGTTTTTT
TRBV7-9	-	TRBJ2-7	few	CASSRPTYSSYEQYF	TGTGCCAGCAGCAGACCGACCTACAGCTCCTACGAGCAGTACTTC
TRBV7-9	-	TRBJ2-5	few	CASSLVPLRGVRLQETQYF	TGTGCCAGCAGCTTAGTCCCCCTCAGGGGAGTTCGTCTGCAAGAGACCCAGTACTTC
TRBV20-1	TRBD1	TRBJ2-4	-	CSAPGTGKNIQYF	TGCAGTGCACCAGGGACAGGAAAAAACATTCAGTACTTC
TRBV28	-	TRBJ2-2	-	CASSFYRGNTGELFF	TGTGCCAGCAGTTTTTACCGCGGAAACACCGGGGAGCTGTTTTTT
TRBV14	-	TRBJ1-3	-	CASSHGGHSGNTIYF	TGTGCCAGCAGCCACGGGGGACACTCTGGAAACACCATATATTTT
TRBV6-6	TRBD2	TRBJ2-1	-	CASSTGLAVDEQFF	TGTGCCAGCAGTACCGGACTAGCGGTCGATGAGCAGTTCTTC
TRBV5-5	-	TRBJ2-5	many	CASSLLPGQETQYF	TGTGCCAGCAGCTTGCTGCCCGGCCAAGAGACCCAGTACTTT
TRBV27	-	TRBJ2-3	few	CASRPSSTDTQYF	TGTGCCAGCAGACCGAGCAGCACAGATACGCAGTATTTT
TRBV6-5	TRBD2	TRBJ2-2	-	CASSRGAGELFF	TGTGCCAGCAGTCGGGGGGCCGGGGAGCTGTTTTTT
TRBV20-1	-	TRBJ2-1	once	CSAGVPRPPNYNEQFF	TGCAGTGCTGGGGTTCCCCGGCCCCCCAACTACAATGAGCAGTTCTTC